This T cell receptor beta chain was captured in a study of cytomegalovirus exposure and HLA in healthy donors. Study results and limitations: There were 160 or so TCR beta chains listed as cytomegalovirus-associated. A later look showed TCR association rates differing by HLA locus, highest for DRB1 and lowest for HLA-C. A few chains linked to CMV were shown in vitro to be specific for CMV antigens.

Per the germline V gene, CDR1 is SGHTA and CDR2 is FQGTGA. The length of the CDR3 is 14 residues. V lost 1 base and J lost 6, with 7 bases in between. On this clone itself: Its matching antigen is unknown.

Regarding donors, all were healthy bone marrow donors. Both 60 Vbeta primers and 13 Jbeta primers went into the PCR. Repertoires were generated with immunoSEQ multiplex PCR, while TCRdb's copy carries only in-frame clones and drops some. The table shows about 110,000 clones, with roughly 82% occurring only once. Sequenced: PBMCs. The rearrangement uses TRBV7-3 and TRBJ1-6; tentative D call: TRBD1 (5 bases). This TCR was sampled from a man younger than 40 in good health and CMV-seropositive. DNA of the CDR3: TGTGCCAGCAGCTTAAGCCAGGGTAATTCACCCCTCCACTTT. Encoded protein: CASSLSQGNSPLHF.